This T cell receptor (beta chain) is from a study of T-cell reconstitution after alpha-beta-depleted transplantation in children. The germline V gene encodes CDR1 DFQATT and CDR2 SNEGSKA (reference sequence). The CDR3 runs 14 residues. Trimming removed 3 bases at V and 6 bases at J, with 15 bases between. The library targeted TCRbeta and was prepared with unique molecular identifiers. TCRdb fed the PCR reads into MiXCR, producing one record per CDR3 protein. The sample includes hundreds of thousands of distinct CDR3 sequences, approximately 14% of them seen just once. There are a few counts of this clonotype.

The source was PBMCs, collected before TCRalphabeta/CD19-depleted stem cell transplant. This TCR derives from a girl aged 2 to 10 with congenital amegakaryocytic thrombocytopenia, due to receive a stem cell transplant. The chain joins TRBV20-1 to TRBJ2-1; D could derive from TRBD1 or TRBD2 (6 bases each). The CDR3 is CSASPRGGGNEQFF. DNA of the CDR3: TGCAGTGCTAGCCCGCGAGGAGGGGGCAATGAGCAGTTCTTC.